The source of this T cell receptor (beta chain) is a study of T-cell memory formation after mild COVID-19. Study as a whole: Each donor largely had its own TCR clusters. Study findings and constraints: Certain responding clones were present in pre-infection memory, suggesting participation of cross-reactive memory.

This clonotype was counted a single time. Its cognate antigen is unknown. The DNA is left out, because the CDR3 cannot be placed on it with certainty; the CDR3 is given as TCRdb lists it. A 5'RACE reaction primed in the constant segment made cDNA libraries of TCR alpha and TCR beta, and these carried sample barcodes and UMIs. One entry per CDR3 protein, called by TCRdb with MiXCR from the 5' RACE reads. Among roughly 310,000 distinct CDR3 sequences, around 15% were seen once, and the ten largest hold under 25%. The CDR3 region is 17 residues in length, termini included. This clonotype was obtained from a man between 18 and 29 years old who had mild COVID-19 (a few samples of this study predate the infection). Cell type and time point are not known. Sequencing was performed on PBMCs or a T cell subset sorted from them (not recorded which). The rearrangement uses TRBV21-1 and TRBJ2-3; the table's D call, TRBD1, has no DNA check behind it. TRBV21-1 is classified as a pseudogene. The CDR3 reads CASSKAVGVGAADTQYF.